This T cell receptor beta chain is drawn from a study of T cells in Graves' hyperthyroidism and ophthalmopathy. CDR1 and CDR2 (germline): SNHLY, FYNNEI. The CDR3 is 14 amino acids. This clonotype was seen at least ten times. An end of the junction differs from the germline gene, which may be a read error. TCR beta CDR3 regions were amplified from RNA. A set of HTBI primers served as the primers for a first-round RT-PCR of the TCR CDR3. MiXCR was run by TCRdb on the multiplex PCR reads, yielding one entry per CDR3 protein. The repertoire holds 700,000 or so distinct CDR3 sequences, with approximately 15% as singletons.

Sequencing was carried out using blood. This clonotype was sampled from a woman aged 45-65 years with Graves' ophthalmopathy. V and J are TRBV2 and TRBJ1-5; D ambiguous. CDR3 nucleotide sequence: TGTACCAGCAGTGAATTTAGAAACAATCAGCCCCAGCATTTT. It is translated as CTSSEFRNNQPQHF. Looking up the rest from reference TRBV2 and TRBJ1-5 gives the full variable domain: EPEVTQTPSHQVTQMGQEVILRCVPISNHLYFYWYRQILGQKVEFLVSFYNNEISEKSEIFDDQFSVERPDGSNFTLKIRSTKLEDSAMYFCTSSEFRNNQPQHFGDGTRLSIL.